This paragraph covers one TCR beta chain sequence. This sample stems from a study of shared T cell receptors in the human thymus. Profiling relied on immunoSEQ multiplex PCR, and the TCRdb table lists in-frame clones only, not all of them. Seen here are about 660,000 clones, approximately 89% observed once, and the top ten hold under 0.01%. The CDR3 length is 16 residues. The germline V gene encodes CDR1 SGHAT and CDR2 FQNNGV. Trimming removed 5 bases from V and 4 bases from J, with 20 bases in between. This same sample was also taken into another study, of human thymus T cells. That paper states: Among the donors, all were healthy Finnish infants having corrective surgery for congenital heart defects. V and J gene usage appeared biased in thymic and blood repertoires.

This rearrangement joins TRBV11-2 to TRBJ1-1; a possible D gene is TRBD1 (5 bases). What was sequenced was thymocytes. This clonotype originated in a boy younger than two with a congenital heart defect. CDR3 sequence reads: CASSRGAGFGTTEAFF. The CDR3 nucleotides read TGTGCCAGCAGCCGTGGGGCGGGGTTTGGAACCACTGAAGCTTTCTTT.